The 20 T cell receptor beta chains reported below all come from one sample, sequenced in a study of T cell repertoires in cytomegalovirus infection. TCRdb used MiXCR to reprocess the reads, holding one entry per CDR3 protein. The sample lists 200,000 to 250,000 distinct CDR3 sequences; about 20% were seen once. The sequencing sample was made of CD8+ T cells from PBMCs. The receptors shown here come from a human donor in good health (CMV status not recorded). Some clones in this sample may be carry-over from other donors' samples.

The rearrangement joins TRBV6-5 to TRBJ2-3; D ambiguous. Trimming left V 2 bases short and J 0 bases short, with 9 bases between. The CDR3 runs to 15 residues. Germline V lookup: CDR1 MNHEY, CDR2 SVGAGI. CDR3 amino acids: CASSYNVPSTDTQYF. CDR3 DNA: TGTGCCAGCAGTTACAACGTCCCTAGCACAGATACGCAGTATTTT.

The CDR3 nucleotides are TGTGCCAGCAGTCCCCGGGAGGTTGGTCGAGGGGGGGCAGGGAATGAGCAGTTCTTC. This translates into CASSPREVGRGGAGNEQFF. The chain recombines TRBV12-3 or TRBV12-4 with TRBJ2-1; maybe TRBD2 (7 bases). The CDR3 has 19 residues. V lost 5 bases and J lost 7, with 30 bases in between.

This clonotype was found many times. The chain carries TRBV7-2 and TRBJ1-1; no firm D call. CDR1 is SGHTA, CDR2 FQGNSA, per germline. V lost 1 base to trimming and J lost 1 base, with 7 bases between them. The CDR3 is 14 amino acids. The CDR3 coding sequence is TGTGCCAGCAGCTTAGTTCCAGGGAACACTGAAGCTTTCTTT. This sequence encodes CASSLVPGNTEAFF.

This clonotype has just a few counts. The rearrangement uses TRBV28 and TRBJ1-5; 8 bases match TRBD1. Germline-derived CDR1 and CDR2 are MDHEN and SYDVKM. Trimming at V came to 3 bases and at J to 6 bases, leaving 4 bases not matched to a gene. The CDR3 covers 14 residues. The CDR3 DNA reads TGTGCCAGCAGTTTTGAAACAGGGGGTCAGCCCCAGCATTTT. Translating gives CASSFETGGQPQHF.

The V gene is TRBV25-1, the J gene TRBJ1-1; a weak D match, TRBD1 (6 bases). This CDR3 has 14 amino acids. CDR1 and CDR2 (germline): MGHDK, SYGVNS. Between the trimmed V and J ends, which lost 3 bases and 4 bases, there was a span of 12 bases. In DNA, the CDR3 is TGTGCCAGCAGTGAGGGGGCCCGGGCCACTGAAGCTTTCTTT. Its protein product is CASSEGARATEAFF.

This rearrangement joins TRBV28 to TRBJ1-6, with D unresolved. The germline V gene encodes CDR1 MDHEN and CDR2 SYDVKM. V was pared by 2 bases and J by 0 bases, with 8 bases between. The CDR3 totals 16 residues. The chain's CDR3 is CASSLPDRSYNSPLHF. The CDR3 bases are TGTGCCAGCAGTTTACCAGACCGCTCCTATAATTCACCCCTCCACTTT.

The chain recombines TRBV5-1 with TRBJ2-2; perhaps TRBD1 as D (6 bases). The V gene lost 4 bases and the J gene lost 3 bases, with 16 bases spanning the gap. In germline, CDR1 is SGHRS, CDR2 YFSETQ. The CDR3 is 16 residues long. The CDR3 region is CASSETGREDTGELFF. The CDR3 nucleotides read TGCGCCAGCAGCGAAACAGGGAGAGAAGACACCGGGGAGCTGTTTTTT.

This clonotype appeared a single time. This chain uses TRBV2 with TRBJ2-1; weak D call: TRBD1 (5 bases). This CDR3 comprises 13 residues. The ends were cut back, 7 bases at V and 5 bases at J, with 12 bases in the middle. Per germline, CDR1 SNHLY and CDR2 FYNNEI. CDR3 sequence (DNA): TGTGCCAGCACCCGACAGTGGGACAATGAGCAGTTCTTC. This gives the protein CASTRQWDNEQFF.

This clonotype was seen a few times. The V and J genes are TRBV27 and TRBJ2-7; tentative D call: TRBD1 (5 bases). Germline V lookup: CDR1 MNHEY, CDR2 SMNVEV (reference sequence). This CDR3 is built from 15 residues. V lost 2 bases to trimming and J lost 5 bases, with 16 bases between them. As DNA, the CDR3 is TGTGCCAGCAGTTTAGGTCAGGGTGGTTCGAACGAGCAGTACTTC. It encodes CASSLGQGGSNEQYF.

The chain joins TRBV11-2 to TRBJ2-5, with D hard to call. Trimming took off 0 bases at V and 0 bases at J, with 8 bases between the two ends. There are 15 residues in the CDR3. Germline V gene data show CDR1 as SGHAT and CDR2 as FQNNGV. The CDR3 DNA reads as TGTGCCAGCAGCTTAGATTGGAGCGACCAAGAGACCCAGTACTTC. As protein: CASSLDWSDQETQYF.

This sequence joins TRBV29-1 and TRBJ2-1, with D unresolved. The CDR3 sequence is 13 residues long. Germline V gene data show CDR1 as SQVTM and CDR2 as ANQGSEA. V was clipped by 8 bases and J by 2 bases, with 13 bases between them. The CDR3 DNA reads TGCAGCTGCGTCCCCGCTACCTACAATGAGCAGTTCTTC. It encodes CSCVPATYNEQFF.

This clonotype was picked up many times. The chain couples TRBV12-3 or TRBV12-4 to TRBJ2-1; 13 positions match TRBD2. With 4 bases clipped from V and 3 bases from J, the junction kept 9 bases outside the gene matches. CDR3 length: 18 amino acids. CDR3 DNA: TGTGCCAGCAGTTCCGGGACTAGCGGGGCTATATACTACAATGAGCAGTTCTTC. It yields the protein CASSSGTSGAIYYNEQFF.

This clonotype came up a few times. The rearrangement uses TRBV12-3 or TRBV12-4 and TRBJ2-2, with 8 bases that match TRBD2. Trimming removed 5 bases from V and 1 base from J; junction bases left unmatched: 3. There are 15 residues in the CDR3. The CDR3 region is CASSDSGVNTGELFF. The CDR3, as DNA: TGTGCCAGCAGTGATAGCGGGGTGAACACCGGGGAGCTGTTTTTT.

The chain employs TRBV5-6 and TRBJ2-7; D possibly corresponds to TRBD1 (6 bases). The CDR3 length is 12 residues. V gave up 3 bases and J gave up 5 bases, with 9 bases separating them. In germline, CDR1 is SGHDT, CDR2 YYEEEE. DNA of the CDR3: TGTGCCAGCAGCTGGGGGCTAGACGAGCAGTACTTC. Residues: CASSWGLDEQYF.

This clonotype was found a few times. The gene calls are TRBV4-1 and TRBJ1-1; D not resolved. The V gene lost 0 bases and the J gene lost 1 base, with 3 bases spanning the gap. CDR3 length equals 13 residues. The V gene's germline CDR1 is MGHRA and CDR2 YSYEKL. The CDR3 bases are TGCGCCAGCAGCCAAGACAGGAACACTGAAGCTTTCTTT. Amino acids: CASSQDRNTEAFF.

This clonotype appeared a few times. This chain uses TRBV7-6 with TRBJ2-1; 8 bases are a match to TRBD1. Germline V gives CDR1 SGHVS, CDR2 FNYEAQ. CDR3 size: 13 residues. J lost 3 bases, V lost 5 bases, and 0 bases had no gene match. In DNA, the CDR3 is TGTGCCAGCAGCGGACAGGGCTACAATGAGCAGTTCTTC. This encodes CASSGQGYNEQFF.

This clonotype showed up many times. The chain carries TRBV14 and TRBJ2-7, with D possibly TRBD1 on 5 matching bases. This CDR3 region has 11 residues. V was shortened by 3 bases and J by 6 bases, with 6 bases between the two germline ends. Looked up from germline, CDR1 is SGHDN and CDR2 is FVKESK. The CDR3 loop reads CASSQGREQYF. DNA for the CDR3: TGTGCCAGCAGCCAGGGGCGCGAGCAGTACTTC.

V usage is TRBV4-1 and J usage is TRBJ2-7; tentative D call: TRBD1 (5 bases). Trimming shortened V by 1 base and J by 4 bases, and 14 bases separated the two germline ends. CDR3 length: 15 residues. The germline V gene has CDR1 MGHRA and CDR2 YSYEKL. CDR3 loop: CASSQVGAKGYEQYF. In DNA, the CDR3 is TGCGCCAGCAGCCAAGTGGGCGCCAAGGGGTACGAGCAGTACTTC.

This chain links TRBV7-9 with TRBJ1-1; D gene ambiguous. Per the germline V gene, CDR1 is SEHNR and CDR2 is FQNEAQ (reference sequence). V was trimmed by 2 bases and J by 1 base, leaving 8 bases between them. This CDR3 contains 14 residues. In DNA, the CDR3 is TGTGCCAGCAGCTTAAGTAGGGAGAACACTGAAGCTTTCTTT. Its translation is CASSLSRENTEAFF.

This clonotype has a handful of counts. The CDR3 protein is CASSQVGREDGYTF. The DNA of the CDR3 is TGCGCCAGCAGCCAAGTCGGGAGGGAGGATGGCTACACCTTC. The chain links TRBV4-1 to TRBJ1-2; D is ambiguous. The CDR3 consists of 14 residues. Trimming removed 1 base from V and 6 bases from J, with 12 bases in between. Germline V gene data show CDR1 as MGHRA and CDR2 as YSYEKL.